Listed here is a single T cell receptor (beta chain). Its antigen is not known. The source of the sample is a study of T cell repertoires in cytomegalovirus infection. Across the study: CMV infection plus the matching HLA type was flagged by public TCR beta signatures. Findings and caveats of the study: Cumulative public TCR beta family frequency identified CMV carriers with the relevant HLA.

This CDR3 is built from 13 residues. Deletions cut 7 bases from V and 4 bases from J, with 13 bases between. Germline lookup yields CDR1 LNHDA and CDR2 SQIVND (reference sequence). TCRdb reprocessed the reads with MiXCR, giving one entry per CDR3 protein. The table shows approximately 300,000 distinct CDR3 sequences, with approximately 32% occurring only once. The clonotype comes from a human donor in good health (CMV status not recorded). Some clones in this sample may be carry-over from other donors' samples. The sequences come from cultured PBMCs, collected from culture after CMV antigen stimulation. The gene calls are TRBV19 and TRBJ1-1, with D tentatively TRBD1 (5 bases). The CDR3 loop is CASTPTRGTEAFF. In DNA form, the CDR3 reads TGTGCCAGTACTCCGACAAGGGGCACTGAAGCTTTCTTT.